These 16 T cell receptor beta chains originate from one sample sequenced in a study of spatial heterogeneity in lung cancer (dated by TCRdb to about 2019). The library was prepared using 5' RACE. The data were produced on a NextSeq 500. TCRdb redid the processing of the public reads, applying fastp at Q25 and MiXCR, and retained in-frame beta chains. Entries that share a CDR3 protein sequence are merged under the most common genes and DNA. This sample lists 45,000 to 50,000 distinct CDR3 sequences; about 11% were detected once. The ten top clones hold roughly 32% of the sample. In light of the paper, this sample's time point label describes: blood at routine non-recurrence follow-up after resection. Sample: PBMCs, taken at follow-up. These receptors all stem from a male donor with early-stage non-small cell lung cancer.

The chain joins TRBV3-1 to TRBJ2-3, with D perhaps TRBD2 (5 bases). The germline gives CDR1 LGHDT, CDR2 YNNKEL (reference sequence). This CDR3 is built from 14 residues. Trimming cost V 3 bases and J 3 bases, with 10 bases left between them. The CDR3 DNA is TGTGCCAGCAGCCAGGGTGGAGGTACAGATACGCAGTATTTT. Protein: CASSQGGGTDTQYF.

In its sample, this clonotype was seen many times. CDR3 residues: CASSYDPMNTEAFF. The CDR3 DNA reads TGTGCCAGCAGTTATGATCCCATGAACACTGAAGCTTTCTTT. The chain is built from TRBV6-2 or TRBV6-3 and TRBJ1-1; D remains unclear. V was cut by 3 bases and J by 0 bases, with 8 bases left in between. Germline assignment: CDR1 MNHEY and CDR2 SVGEGT. CDR3 length: 14 residues.

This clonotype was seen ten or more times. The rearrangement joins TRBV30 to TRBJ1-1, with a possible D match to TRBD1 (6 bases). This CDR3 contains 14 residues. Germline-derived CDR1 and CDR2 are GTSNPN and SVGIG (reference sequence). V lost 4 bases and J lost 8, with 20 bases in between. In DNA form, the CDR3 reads TGTGCCTGGAAAGCCGGGACATCCTTCGGGGAAGCTTTCTTT. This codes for CAWKAGTSFGEAFF.

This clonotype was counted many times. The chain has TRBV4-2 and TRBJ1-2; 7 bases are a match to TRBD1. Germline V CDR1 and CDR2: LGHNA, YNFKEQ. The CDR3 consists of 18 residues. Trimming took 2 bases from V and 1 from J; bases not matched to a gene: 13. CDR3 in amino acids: CASSQPGGDRAGNYGYTF. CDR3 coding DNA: TGTGCCAGCAGCCAACCCGGCGGAGACAGGGCGGGTAACTATGGCTACACCTTC.

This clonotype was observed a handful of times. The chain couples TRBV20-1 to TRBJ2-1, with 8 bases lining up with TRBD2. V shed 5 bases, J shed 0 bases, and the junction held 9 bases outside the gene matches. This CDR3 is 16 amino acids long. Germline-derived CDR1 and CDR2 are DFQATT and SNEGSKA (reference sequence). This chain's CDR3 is CSAQNRGGSSYNEQFF. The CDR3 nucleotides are TGCAGTGCTCAAAACCGGGGGGGAAGCTCCTACAATGAGCAGTTCTTC.

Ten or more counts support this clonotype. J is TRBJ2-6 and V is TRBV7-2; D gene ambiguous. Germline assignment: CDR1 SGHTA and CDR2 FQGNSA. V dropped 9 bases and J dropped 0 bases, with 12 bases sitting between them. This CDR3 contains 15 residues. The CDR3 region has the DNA TGTGCCAGGTCTCGACTGTCCTCTGGGGCCAACGTCCTGACTTTC. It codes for CARSRLSSGANVLTF.

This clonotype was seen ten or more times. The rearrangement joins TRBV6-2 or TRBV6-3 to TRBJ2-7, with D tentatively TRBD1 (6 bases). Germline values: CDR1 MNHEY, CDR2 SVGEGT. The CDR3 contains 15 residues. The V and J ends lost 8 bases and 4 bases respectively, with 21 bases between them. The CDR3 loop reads CASSQSGTTKYEQYF. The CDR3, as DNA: TGTGCCAGCTCCCAGTCGGGGACAACGAAGTACGAGCAGTACTTC.

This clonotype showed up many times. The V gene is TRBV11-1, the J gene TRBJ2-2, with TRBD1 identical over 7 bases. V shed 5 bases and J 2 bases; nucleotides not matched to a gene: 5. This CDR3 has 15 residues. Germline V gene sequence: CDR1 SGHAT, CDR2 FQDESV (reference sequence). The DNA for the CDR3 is TGTGCCAGCAGCCGCGGACAGGTCAACACCGGGGAGCTGTTTTTT. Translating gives CASSRGQVNTGELFF.

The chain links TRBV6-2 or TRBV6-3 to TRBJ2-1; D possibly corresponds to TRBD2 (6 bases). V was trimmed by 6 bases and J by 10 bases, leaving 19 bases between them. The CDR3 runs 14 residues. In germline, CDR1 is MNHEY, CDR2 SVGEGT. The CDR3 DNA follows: TGTGCCAGCAGCAACAGCCAAAGGGCGGGGGAGCAGTTCTTC. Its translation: CASSNSQRAGEQFF.

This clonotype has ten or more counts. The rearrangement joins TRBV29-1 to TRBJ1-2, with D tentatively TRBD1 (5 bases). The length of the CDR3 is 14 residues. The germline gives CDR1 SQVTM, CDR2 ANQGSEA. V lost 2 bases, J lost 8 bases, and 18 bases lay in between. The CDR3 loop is CSVEPREEARGYTF. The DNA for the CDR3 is TGCAGCGTTGAACCCAGGGAGGAAGCTAGGGGCTACACCTTC.

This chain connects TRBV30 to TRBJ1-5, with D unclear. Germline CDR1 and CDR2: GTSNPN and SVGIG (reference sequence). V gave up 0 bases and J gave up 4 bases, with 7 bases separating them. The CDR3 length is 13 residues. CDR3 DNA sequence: TGTGCCTGGAGTGTAATGCAAAATCAGCCCCAGCATTTT. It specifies CAWSVMQNQPQHF.

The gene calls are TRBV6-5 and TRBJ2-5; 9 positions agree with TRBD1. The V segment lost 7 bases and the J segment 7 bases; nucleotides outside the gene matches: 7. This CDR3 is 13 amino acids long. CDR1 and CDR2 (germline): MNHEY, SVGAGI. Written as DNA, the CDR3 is TGTGCCAGCAACCCCGGACAGGGGTGGACCCAGTACTTC. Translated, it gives CASNPGQGWTQYF.

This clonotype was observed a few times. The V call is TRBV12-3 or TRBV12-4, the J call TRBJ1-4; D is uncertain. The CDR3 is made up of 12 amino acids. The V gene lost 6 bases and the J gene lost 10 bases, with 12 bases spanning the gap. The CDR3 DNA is TGTGCCAGCAGCCCACTCCGGGGAAAACTGTTTTTT. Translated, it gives CASSPLRGKLFF.

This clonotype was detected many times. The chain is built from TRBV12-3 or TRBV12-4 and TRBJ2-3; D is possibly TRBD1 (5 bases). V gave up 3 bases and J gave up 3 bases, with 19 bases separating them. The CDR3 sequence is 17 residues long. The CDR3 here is CASSLPPQGSKTDTQYF. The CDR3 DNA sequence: TGTGCCAGCAGTTTGCCTCCCCAGGGAAGTAAGACAGATACGCAGTATTTT.

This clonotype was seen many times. In DNA form, the CDR3 reads TGTGCCAGCAGCTTAAGGGGGAGCTCCTACAATGAGCAGTTCTTC. Translating gives CASSLRGSSYNEQFF. This chain connects TRBV7-3 to TRBJ2-1; D is perhaps TRBD1 or TRBD2 (5 bases each). Trimming stripped 1 base from V and 0 bases from J, with 7 bases between. This CDR3 has 15 residues. CDR1 and CDR2 from the germline V gene are SGHTA and FQGTGA.

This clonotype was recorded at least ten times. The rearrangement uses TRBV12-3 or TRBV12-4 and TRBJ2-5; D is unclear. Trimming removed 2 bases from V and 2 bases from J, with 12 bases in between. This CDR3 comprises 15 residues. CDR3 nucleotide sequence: TGTGCCAGCAGTTTACGCGCAGGCCGACAAGAGACCCAGTACTTC. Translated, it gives CASSLRAGRQETQYF.